The present entry profiles one T cell receptor (beta chain) with its context. Each donor was nominally healthy when sampled (though unrecorded immune exposures were likely). The data were taken from a study of cytomegalovirus exposure and HLA in healthy donors. Primers included in the PCR were 60 Vbeta and 13 Jbeta primers. Sequencing was performed with immunoSEQ multiplex PCR; in TCRdb, only in-frame clones are kept and a portion is missing. The profile shows 200,000 to 250,000 clones, over 65% of them singletons. This CDR3 comprises 15 residues. V was pared by 4 bases and J by 8 bases, with 9 bases of the junction left unmatched. CDR1 and CDR2 from the germline V gene are SGHAT and FQDESV (reference sequence).

The sequence derives from a young woman in good health and CMV-seronegative. V gene TRBV11-1 combines with J gene TRBJ2-1; 9 bases map to TRBD1. Input material: PBMCs. The CDR3 DNA is TGTGCCAGCAGCTCGCCGGGACAGGGTTCCGATGAGCAGTTCTTC. Translating it yields CASSSPGQGSDEQFF.